A single sample is the source of the 30 T cell receptor beta chains below, sequenced in a study of blood T cells in healthy people across ages. Using a J-beta primer mix together with a sample-barcoded 5' primer, a second PCR was run for roughly 7 to 12 cycles. TCRdb processed the 5' RACE reads anew with MiXCR; each CDR3 protein has one entry. The sample shows about 810,000 distinct CDR3 sequences, 35% to 40% of them seen only once. The material sequenced was blood. These receptors were obtained from a man aged 18 to 35 in good health.

This clonotype was found many times. The V call is TRBV12-3 or TRBV12-4, the J call TRBJ2-3; 9 bases match TRBD1. The CDR3 sequence is 16 residues long. Trimming cost V 6 bases and J 3 bases; bases outside gene matches: 10. This CDR3 is CASSRILDRGTDTQYF. CDR3 in DNA: TGTGCCAGCAGCCGAATTCTGGACAGGGGTACAGATACGCAGTATTTT.

The V gene is TRBV5-6, the J gene TRBJ2-7; possibly TRBD2 for D (5 bases). The J call is doubtful: the DNA matches TRBJ2-4 better. The CDR3 contains 13 residues. In germline, CDR1 is SGHDT, CDR2 YYEEEE. The CDR3 sequence is CASSSDWKNIQYF. The CDR3, as DNA: TGTGCCAGCAGCTCGGACTGGAAAAACATTCAGTACTTC.

This sequence joins TRBV4-3 and TRBJ2-5, with TRBD2 as a possible D gene (7 bases). Between the trimmed V and J ends, which lost 0 bases and 5 bases, there was a span of 22 bases. Per germline, CDR1 LGHNA and CDR2 YSLEER. This CDR3 has 18 residues. The CDR3 DNA is TGCGCCAGCAGCCAAGAATTGAGATCGGGGGCCGGGGGGGAGACCCAGTACTTC. Protein product: CASSQELRSGAGGETQYF.

This clonotype was detected only once. The rearrangement joins TRBV15 to TRBJ2-5, with D tentatively TRBD1 or TRBD2 (5 bases each). Germline V CDR1 and CDR2: LNHNV, YYDKDF (reference sequence). This CDR3 has 12 amino acids. The germline V and J ends were trimmed by 8 bases and 3 bases, with 10 bases remaining between them. This CDR3 is CATRDPKETQYF. The CDR3, as DNA: TGTGCCACCCGGGACCCCAAAGAGACCCAGTACTTC. Full variable domain (outside the CDR3, taken from reference TRBV15 and TRBJ2-5): DAMVIQNPRYQVTQFGKPVTLSCSQTLNHNVMYWYQQKSSQAPKLLFHYYDKDFNNEADTPDNFQSRRPNTSFCFLDIRSPGLGDTAMYLCATRDPKETQYFGPGTRLLVL.

The table lists this clonotype with a few counts. V and J are TRBV9 and TRBJ2-1; possible D gene TRBD1, 7 bases. CDR1 is SGDLS, CDR2 YYNGEE, per germline. Deletions cut 2 bases from V and 5 bases from J, with 14 bases between. The CDR3 runs to 15 residues. CDR3 protein: CASSVGSGGHNEQFF. The CDR3 bases are TGTGCCAGCAGCGTGGGGTCAGGGGGGCACAATGAGCAGTTCTTC.

A few counts support this clonotype. The chain uses TRBV28 and TRBJ2-5; TRBD1 matches at 8 bases. The junction had 15 bases not matched to a gene; V was cut back by 4 bases and J by 11 bases. Per germline, CDR1 MDHEN and CDR2 SYDVKM. The CDR3 spans 15 residues. The CDR3 is CASSSLGTGAYEQYF. The DNA of the CDR3 is TGTGCCAGCAGTTCATTGGGGACAGGCGCATATGAGCAGTACTTC.

The chain has TRBV2 and TRBJ2-2, with TRBD2 matching 8 bases. V dropped 3 bases and J dropped 4; count of bases not matched to a gene: 1. The CDR3 extends over 14 amino acids. Germline-derived CDR1 and CDR2 are SNHLY and FYNNEI. The CDR3 region is CASSDREGTGELFF. CDR3 DNA: TGTGCCAGCAGTGATCGGGAGGGCACCGGGGAGCTGTTTTTT.

For this clonotype: This may come from a read error, since a much larger clone is one base off. This sequence joins TRBV7-2 and TRBJ2-7, with 8 bases lining up with TRBD1. Germline CDR1 reads SGHTA; CDR2 reads FQGNSA. The CDR3 extends over 16 amino acids. V shed 3 bases, J shed 7 bases, and the junction held 14 bases outside the gene matches. CDR3 in amino acids: CASSFFRTGNDNEQYF. The CDR3 bases are TGTGCCAGCAGCTTCTTCAGGACAGGGAACGACAATGAGCAGTACTTC.

The sample holds a few counts of this clonotype. V and J are TRBV14 and TRBJ2-7; D is uncertain. Germline CDR1 SGHDN, CDR2 FVKESK. Trimming removed 0 bases at V and 7 bases at J, with 13 bases between. CDR3 length: 14 amino acids. The CDR3 coding sequence is TGTGCCAGCAGCCAAGATCGCCGTTACAATGAGCAGTACTTC. Amino acids: CASSQDRRYNEQYF.

This clonotype was picked up many times. The chain is built from TRBV7-2 and TRBJ2-1, with 7 bases fitting TRBD2. CDR3 size: 13 residues. V lost 1 base to trimming and J lost 13 bases; unmatched junction nucleotides: 7. The germline V gene has CDR1 SGHTA and CDR2 FQGNSA. The CDR3 DNA sequence: TGTGCCAGCAGCTTAGGTTCGGGGGGTACACAGTTCTTC. Protein: CASSLGSGGTQFF.

This rearrangement joins TRBV14 to TRBJ2-3; 8 bases match TRBD2. The CDR3 has 16 amino acids. V gave up 1 base and J gave up 8 bases; unmatched junction bases: 11. CDR1 is SGHDN, CDR2 FVKESK, per germline. The CDR3, as DNA: TGTGCCAGCAGCCAAGTAGGGGAGGGACTAGTCGGTACGCAGTATTTT. Residues: CASSQVGEGLVGTQYF.

This clonotype was observed a handful of times. V is TRBV20-1 and J is TRBJ2-7, with a weak D call TRBD2 (6 bases). Germline assignment: CDR1 DFQATT and CDR2 SNEGSKA (reference sequence). V lost 4 bases and J lost 0, with 16 bases in between. The CDR3 length is 15 residues. Here the CDR3 reads CSATLSGRGSYEQYF. As DNA, the CDR3 is TGCAGTGCTACCCTCAGCGGGCGTGGCTCCTACGAGCAGTACTTC.

This clonotype was found once. A single base separates this from a much larger clone, so it may be a read error. This chain uses TRBV20-1 with TRBJ1-2, with D unclear. This CDR3 has 12 amino acids. The germline CDR1 and CDR2 sequences are DFQATT and SNEGSKA (reference sequence). CDR3 loop: CRARGRDYGYTF. The CDR3 DNA sequence: TGCAGGGCTAGAGGGCGGGACTATGGCTACACCTTC.

J is TRBJ2-5 and V is TRBV5-1; D call uncertain. CDR3 length: 15 residues. CDR1 and CDR2 (germline): SGHRS, YFSETQ. V lost 0 bases to trimming and J lost 1 base, with 10 bases between them. CDR3 in amino acids: CASSLVADRQETQYF. In DNA form, the CDR3 reads TGCGCCAGCAGCTTGGTGGCAGATCGCCAAGAGACCCAGTACTTC.

On this clonotype itself: Being one base from a much bigger clone, this may be a read error. The V call is TRBV5-1, the J call TRBJ2-1; 8 nucleotides agree with TRBD1. Germline lookup yields CDR1 SGHRS and CDR2 YFSETQ. CDR3 length equals 16 residues. V lost 2 bases, J lost 5 bases, and 9 bases stayed unmatched. The CDR3, as DNA: TGCGCCAGCAGCTTAGAGACAGGGACAGGCCACAATGAGCAGTTCTTC. Protein: CASSLETGTGHNEQFF.

The chain carries TRBV20-1 and TRBJ1-1; D perhaps matches TRBD1 (5 bases). The germline V gene encodes CDR1 DFQATT and CDR2 SNEGSKA (reference sequence). The CDR3 runs to 11 residues. V was cut by 5 bases and J by 8 bases, with 12 bases left in between. CDR3 DNA: TGCAGTGCTCCAGCAAAGGGGGAAGCTTTCTTT. This encodes CSAPAKGEAFF.

V is TRBV20-1 and J is TRBJ2-7; weak D call: TRBD2 (5 bases). The germline gives CDR1 DFQATT, CDR2 SNEGSKA (reference sequence). This CDR3 contains 14 residues. The V end was cut by 3 bases, the J end by 2 bases, with 14 bases between. CDR3 amino acids: CSARNPGTTYEQYF. The CDR3 bases are TGCAGTGCTAGGAATCCGGGAACGACCTACGAGCAGTACTTC.

The genes are TRBV11-2 and TRBJ2-5; D remains ambiguous. Germline V CDR1 and CDR2: SGHAT, FQNNGV. CDR3 length equals 15 residues. V lost 0 bases, J lost 3 bases, and 11 bases lay in between. CDR3 bases: TGTGCCAGCAGCTTAGATCGGTACCCTGAAGAGACCCAGTACTTC. Residues: CASSLDRYPEETQYF.

This clonotype was counted at least ten times. V usage is TRBV7-2 and J usage is TRBJ1-1; D is ambiguous. CDR3 length: 15 residues. Trimming took off 5 bases at V and 1 base at J, with 14 bases between the two ends. Germline V gives CDR1 SGHTA, CDR2 FQGNSA. This chain's CDR3 is CASSPTQLPNTEAFF. The CDR3 nucleotides are TGTGCCAGCAGCCCGACCCAACTGCCGAACACTGAAGCTTTCTTT.

This sequence joins TRBV6-6 and TRBJ2-1; D might be TRBD2 (5 bases). This CDR3 has 17 amino acids. V was trimmed by 0 bases and J by 13 bases, leaving 25 bases between them. The V gene's germline CDR1 is MNHNY and CDR2 SVGAGI (reference sequence). As DNA, the CDR3 is TGTGCCAGCAGTTACTCTTCGTCTGCTAGCATTAAAGAGACCCAGTTCTTC. Translating it yields CASSYSSSASIKETQFF.

This clonotype was counted a single time. The chain combines TRBV10-3 with TRBJ2-6; unclear D gene. The V end was cut by 5 bases, the J end by 1 base, with 6 bases between. The CDR3 sequence is 14 residues long. The germline V gene has CDR1 ENHRY and CDR2 SYGVKD. The CDR3 bases are TGTGCCATCAGTAGGGAATCTGGGGCCAACGTCCTGACTTTC. It codes for CAISRESGANVLTF.

This clonotype was counted only a few times. The rearrangement links TRBV12-3 or TRBV12-4 to TRBJ2-2; D is ambiguous. The CDR3 covers 13 residues. The V and J ends lost 3 bases and 4 bases respectively, with 6 bases between them. CDR3 sequence reads: CASSFPPTGELFF. In nucleotides, the CDR3 is TGTGCCAGCAGTTTTCCCCCCACCGGGGAGCTGTTTTTT.

The chain uses TRBV9 and TRBJ2-7; D call uncertain. V lost 3 bases and J lost 2, with 18 bases in between. The CDR3 is made up of 16 amino acids. In germline, CDR1 is SGDLS, CDR2 YYNGEE. CDR3: CASSARSDPYPYEQYF. In DNA, the CDR3 is TGTGCCAGCAGCGCGAGATCGGACCCCTACCCCTACGAGCAGTACTTC.

The rearrangement uses TRBV4-3 and TRBJ1-1; 7 bases are a match to TRBD1. Looked up from germline, CDR1 is LGHNA and CDR2 is YSLEER. Germline trimming cut 1 base from V and 5 bases from J; bases unmatched to any gene: 7. The CDR3 covers 15 residues. The CDR3 sequence: CASSQGARGGTEAFF. The CDR3 region has the DNA TGCGCCAGCAGCCAAGGGGCCAGGGGGGGAACTGAAGCTTTCTTT.

The rearrangement links TRBV20-1 to TRBJ2-7, with 11 bases that match TRBD2. This CDR3 spans 16 amino acids. V was clipped by 6 bases and J by 5 bases; unmatched bases: 15. The V gene's germline CDR1 is DFQATT and CDR2 SNEGSKA (reference sequence). In DNA form, the CDR3 reads TGCAGTGCCCGTCCCAGACTAGCGGGGCTGAGGAACGAGCAGTACTTC. Its translation is CSARPRLAGLRNEQYF.

The gene calls are TRBV5-1 and TRBJ2-5; no clear D gene. V lost 0 bases, J lost 11 bases, and 20 bases lay in between. This CDR3 has 15 residues. Germline V gene data show CDR1 as SGHRS and CDR2 as YFSETQ. This CDR3 reads CASSLVPAENNEQYF. As DNA, the CDR3 is TGCGCCAGCAGCTTGGTTCCCGCCGAGAACAATGAGCAGTACTTC.

The genes are TRBV12-3 or TRBV12-4 and TRBJ1-1; the D is unclear. The CDR3 is made up of 13 amino acids. Trimming shortened V by 3 bases and J by 4 bases, and 9 bases separated the two germline ends. CDR3 coding DNA: TGTGCCAGCAGTTTGATCCGGAGCACTGAAGCTTTCTTT. Protein sequence: CASSLIRSTEAFF.

This clonotype was counted only a few times. The chain carries TRBV7-2 and TRBJ2-7; no clear D gene. This CDR3 contains 13 residues. Germline V CDR1 and CDR2: SGHTA, FQGNSA. The germline V and J ends were trimmed by 2 bases and 2 bases, with 7 bases remaining between them. DNA for the CDR3: TGTGCCAGCAGCTTATCCTCGACCTACGAGCAGTACTTC. Amino acid sequence: CASSLSSTYEQYF.

This clonotype was seen only once. A read error may explain this, as a much larger clone is one base away. V gene TRBV27 combines with J gene TRBJ2-7; D possibly corresponds to TRBD2 (6 bases). The germline V and J ends were trimmed by 5 bases and 2 bases, with 13 bases remaining between them. Germline V CDR1 and CDR2: MNHEY, SMNVEV (reference sequence). This CDR3 is 14 amino acids long. CDR3 amino acids: CASSPRTIPYEQYF. The CDR3 DNA reads as TGTGCCAGCAGTCCCAGGACTATCCCCTACGAGCAGTACTTC.

The chain links TRBV20-1 to TRBJ1-1, with D hard to call. Germline V gene sequence: CDR1 DFQATT, CDR2 SNEGSKA (reference sequence). The CDR3 has 15 residues. V was shortened by 3 bases and J by 0 bases, with 14 bases between the two germline ends. CDR3 residues: CSARVVLEMNTEAFF. CDR3 in DNA: TGCAGTGCTAGGGTGGTTTTGGAGATGAACACTGAAGCTTTCTTT.